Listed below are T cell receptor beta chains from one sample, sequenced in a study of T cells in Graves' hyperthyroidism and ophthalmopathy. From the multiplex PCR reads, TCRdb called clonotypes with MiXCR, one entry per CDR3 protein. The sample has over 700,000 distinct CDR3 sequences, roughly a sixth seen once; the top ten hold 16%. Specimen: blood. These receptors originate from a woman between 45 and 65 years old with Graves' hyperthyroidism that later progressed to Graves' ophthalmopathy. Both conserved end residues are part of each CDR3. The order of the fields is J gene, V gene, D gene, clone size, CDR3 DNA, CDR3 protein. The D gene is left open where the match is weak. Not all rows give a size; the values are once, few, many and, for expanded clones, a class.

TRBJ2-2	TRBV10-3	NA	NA	TGTGCCATCAGTGTCACCTCGCGGGGTCGGAACGGGGAGCTGTTTTTT	CAISVTSRGRNGELFF
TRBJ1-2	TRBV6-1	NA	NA	TGTGCCAGCAGTGAAGTGACAGGAACGAATGGCTACACCTTC	CASSEVTGTNGYTF
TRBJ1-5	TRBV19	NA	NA	TGTGCCAGTAGTATAGACCCAGGGCAACGAAGTCAGCCCCAGCATTTT	CASSIDPGQRSQPQHF
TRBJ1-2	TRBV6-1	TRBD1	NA	TGTGCCAGCAGTACCGTACAGGGGGCCGGTGGCTACACCTTC	CASSTVQGAGGYTF
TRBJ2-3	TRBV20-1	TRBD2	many	TGCAGTGCGACTAGCGGGGGGTTAGGTACAGATACGCAGTATTTT	CSATSGGLGTDTQYF
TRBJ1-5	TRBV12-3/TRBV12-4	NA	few	TGTGCCAGCAGACGTGGGGAGAGTTTTAGCAATCAGCCCCAGCATTTT	CASRRGESFSNQPQHF
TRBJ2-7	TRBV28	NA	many	TGTGCCAGCAGACTAGGGGGGAACCACGAGCAGTACTTC	CASRLGGNHEQYF
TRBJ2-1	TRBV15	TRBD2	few	TGTGCCACCAGCAGAGACCAGAGGGGACTAGTACTCAATGAGCAGTTCTTC	CATSRDQRGLVLNEQFF
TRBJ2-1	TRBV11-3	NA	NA	TGTGCCAGCAGCCCCCGGGGGGCAGAGGGCTACAGCAATGAGCAGTTCTTC	CASSPRGAEGYSNEQFF
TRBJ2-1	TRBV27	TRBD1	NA	TGTGCCAGCAGTTCCCGACAGGGCTATGAGCAGTTCTTC	CASSSRQGYEQFF
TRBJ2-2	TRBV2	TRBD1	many	TGTGCCAGCAGGGGAAACAGGGGTGTTACCGGGGAGCTGTTTTTT	CASRGNRGVTGELFF
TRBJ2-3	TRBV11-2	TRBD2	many	TGTGCCAGCAGCTTAACCCTAGCGGGAGGGACAGATACGCAGTATTTT	CASSLTLAGGTDTQYF
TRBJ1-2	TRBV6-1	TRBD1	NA	TGTGCCAGCAGAAATACTTTGGGGTTCCGGGACAGGGGGCTTGGCTACACCTTC	CASRNTLGFRDRGLGYTF
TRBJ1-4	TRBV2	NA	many	TGTGCCAGCACCATAAATGAAAAACTGTTTTTT	CASTINEKLFF
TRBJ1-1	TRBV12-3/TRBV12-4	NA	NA	TGTGCCAGCAGACCCAATACAGGGTGGAACACTGAAGCTTTCTTT	CASRPNTGWNTEAFF
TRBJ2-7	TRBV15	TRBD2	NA	TGTGCCACCAGCAGAGGTTCTAGCGGGAGTTCCTACGAGCAGTACTTC	CATSRGSSGSSYEQYF